Presented here are 14 T cell receptor beta chains from one specimen sequenced in a study of T-cell reconstitution after alpha-beta-depleted transplantation in children. This sample's TCRbeta library carried unique molecular identifier barcodes. TCRdb re-derived calls from the PCR reads in MiXCR, one entry per CDR3 protein. The sample contains about 580,000 distinct CDR3 sequences, about 23% of which appear only once. Sequenced here: PBMCs, mostly from graft donor cells, sampled 360 days after TCRalphabeta/CD19-depleted stem cell transplant. Receptors were obtained from a boy under two years old who had a stem cell transplant for acute myeloid leukemia, so the T cells may come from the graft donor.

This clonotype was counted many times. The genes are TRBV20-1 and TRBJ2-7; a weak D match, TRBD1 (5 bases). V was trimmed by 0 bases and J by 3 bases, leaving 6 bases between them. This CDR3 spans 12 amino acids. Germline CDR1 and CDR2: DFQATT and SNEGSKA (reference sequence). The CDR3 loop is CSARDRGYEQYV. The CDR3, as DNA: TGCAGTGCTAGAGATAGGGGCTACGAGCAGTACGTC.

This clonotype was seen at least ten times. The chain carries TRBV24-1 and TRBJ2-6; D possibly matches TRBD1 or TRBD2 (6 bases each). Between the trimmed V and J ends, which lost 3 bases and 2 bases, there was a span of 13 bases. The CDR3 totals 17 residues. The germline V gene has CDR1 KGHDR and CDR2 SFDVKD. CDR3 loop: CATSDTTGGAGANVLTF. The CDR3 DNA sequence: TGTGCCACCAGTGATACGACAGGCGGGGCTGGGGCCAACGTCCTGACTTTC.

This clonotype was counted at least ten times. The V gene is TRBV20-1, the J gene TRBJ1-5; 7 positions match TRBD1. Germline CDR1 is DFQATT and CDR2 is SNEGSKA (reference sequence). The ends lost 6 bases at V and 4 bases at J; junction bases unmatched: 6. The CDR3 contains 13 residues. CDR3 in amino acids: CSATGTANQPQHF. In nucleotides, the CDR3 is TGCAGTGCGACCGGGACAGCTAATCAGCCCCAGCATTTT.

The rearrangement joins TRBV20-1 to TRBJ1-2, with 10 bases identical to TRBD1. The germline V gene has CDR1 DFQATT and CDR2 SNEGSKA (reference sequence). J lost 2 bases, V lost 1 base, and 4 bases had no gene match. The CDR3 length is 15 residues. The CDR3 DNA follows: TGCAGTGCTAGAGTTCCGGGACAGGGGAACTATGGCTACACCTTC. Translation gives CSARVPGQGNYGYTF.

This clonotype has just a few counts. The genes are TRBV4-3 and TRBJ2-1, with D perhaps TRBD1 (6 bases). CDR1 and CDR2 (germline): LGHNA, YSLEER. The CDR3 loop spans 14 amino acids. Trimming pared 2 bases from V and 8 bases from J, leaving 13 bases between. The CDR3 region is CASSQSRDIDEQFF. The CDR3, as DNA: TGCGCCAGCAGCCAATCCCGGGACATCGATGAGCAGTTCTTC.

This clonotype was counted many times. This chain links TRBV5-4 with TRBJ1-1; 10 nucleotides align to TRBD1. J lost 5 bases, V lost 3 bases, and 10 bases had no gene match. The germline CDR1 and CDR2 sequences are SGHNT and YYREEE (reference sequence). This CDR3 has 16 amino acids. The DNA of the CDR3 is TGTGCCAGCAGCTCGGCCCGGGACAGGGGAAGAACTGAAGCTTTCTTT. It yields the protein CASSSARDRGRTEAFF. The whole variable domain, filled in from reference TRBV5-4 and TRBJ1-1, reads ETGVTQSPTHLIKTRGQQVTLRCSSQSGHNTVSWYQQALGQGPQFIFQYYREEENGRGNFPPRFSGLQFPNYSSELNVNALELDDSALYLCASSSARDRGRTEAFFGQGTRLTVV.

This clonotype appeared many times. The genes are TRBV12-3 or TRBV12-4 and TRBJ2-1; 8 nucleotides line up with TRBD2. The CDR3 has 14 amino acids. The V and J ends lost 7 bases and 0 bases, in that order; junction bases with no gene match: 2. The CDR3 region is CASNGGGSYNEQFF. DNA for the CDR3: TGTGCCAGCAACGGGGGGGGCTCCTACAATGAGCAGTTCTTC.

This clonotype showed up many times. The chain links TRBV12-3 or TRBV12-4 to TRBJ2-3, with D possibly being TRBD1 (6 bases). Trimming removed 6 bases from V and 2 bases from J, with 21 bases in between. The CDR3 length is 17 residues. This CDR3 is CASRPVTGLGHTDTQYF. CDR3 in DNA: TGTGCCAGCAGGCCGGTGACAGGATTGGGGCACACAGATACGCAGTATTTT.

The V and J genes are TRBV7-2 and TRBJ2-5; 7 bases map to TRBD1. After removal of 2 bases from V and 5 bases from J, the junction contained 5 bases not matched to a gene. The CDR3 has 14 amino acids. Germline values: CDR1 SGHTA, CDR2 FQGNSA. The CDR3 region is CASSLRGLYETQYF. The CDR3 DNA sequence: TGTGCCAGCAGCTTAAGGGGGCTCTACGAGACCCAGTACTTC.

This clonotype was seen only a few times. The rearrangement uses TRBV20-1 and TRBJ2-7; 11 bases are shared with TRBD1. The CDR3 sequence is 18 residues long. Trimming removed 1 base from V and 5 bases from J; junction bases left unmatched: 16. Germline values: CDR1 DFQATT, CDR2 SNEGSKA (reference sequence). Here the CDR3 DNA reads TGCAGTGCTAGAGTCCTCCTACCCCCGGGACAGGGGGGTCACGAGCAGTACTTC. Translating gives CSARVLLPPGQGGHEQYF.

This clonotype occurred many times. The rearrangement links TRBV10-3 to TRBJ2-5; 8 bases are a match to TRBD2. Unmatched junction bases numbered 7, after V lost 0 bases and J lost 4 bases. This CDR3 has 16 residues. Germline loops: CDR1 ENHRY, CDR2 SYGVKD. Here the CDR3 DNA reads TGTGCCATCAGTGAGTCGGCGGGGGGCCGAGGAGAGACCCAGTACTTC. Its translation is CAISESAGGRGETQYF.

This clonotype was observed once. The chain couples TRBV7-9 to TRBJ1-1; D ambiguous. V dropped 4 bases and J dropped 10 bases, with 13 bases sitting between them. Germline CDR1 is SEHNR and CDR2 is FQNEAQ (reference sequence). The CDR3 has 12 amino acids. CDR3 sequence: CASSSAPLGAFF. CDR3 sequence (DNA): TGTGCCAGCAGCTCAGCCCCACTAGGAGCTTTCTTT.

This sequence joins TRBV9 and TRBJ1-1, with 8 bases that match TRBD1. Unmatched junction bases numbered 5, after V lost 3 bases and J lost 1 base. Germline-derived CDR1 and CDR2 are SGDLS and YYNGEE. This CDR3 is built from 15 residues. The CDR3 DNA follows: TGTGCCAGCAGCGCCCGGGACAGGAGGAACACTGAAGCTTTCTTT. Residues: CASSARDRRNTEAFF.

V and J are TRBV10-3 and TRBJ2-7; TRBD2 matches at 12 bases. The CDR3 spans 16 residues. V was clipped by 10 bases and J by 5 bases; unmatched bases: 15. Germline-derived CDR1 and CDR2 are ENHRY and SYGVKD. CDR3 amino acids: CATAWTSGAGRNEQYV. The CDR3 DNA is TGTGCCACCGCTTGGACTAGCGGGGCCGGGAGGAACGAGCAGTACGTC.